One sample yielded the 20 T cell receptor beta chains listed below, sequenced in a study of CD8 T cells in Susac syndrome (dated by TCRdb to the late 2010s). Libraries were built with the immunoSEQ multiplex PCR assay. RNA was extracted using the RNeasy kit, and about 0.45 to 1 ug of the RNA was reverse transcribed with random hexamers. In TCRdb, the public reads were trimmed at Q25 with fastp and aligned with MiXCR, with productive beta chains retained. Rows are unified per CDR3 protein, each entry keeping the most common DNA and genes. The sample has under 90,000 distinct CDR3 sequences on record, approximately 95% of them singletons. 0.45% to 0.5% of the sample rests with the top ten. Sequencing used CD8+ T cells from PBMCs. All receptors derive from a human donor with Susac syndrome.

This chain connects TRBV19 to TRBJ1-1; D ambiguous. This CDR3 comprises 13 residues. Per the germline V gene, CDR1 is LNHDA and CDR2 is SQIVND (reference sequence). Trimming cost V 4 bases and J 1 base, with 7 bases left between them. The DNA of the CDR3 is TGTGCCAGTAGTAACCCCGGGAACACTGAAGCTTTCTTT. Translating it yields CASSNPGNTEAFF.

This chain joins TRBV27 and TRBJ2-1, with 10 nucleotides matching TRBD2. This CDR3 is 16 amino acids long. The V gene's germline CDR1 is MNHEY and CDR2 SMNVEV (reference sequence). J gave up 8 bases and V 6 bases, and 13 bases lay outside the gene matches. The CDR3 protein is CASSFSGRITMDEQFF. CDR3 nucleotide sequence: TGTGCCAGCAGCTTTAGCGGGAGGATCACTATGGATGAGCAGTTCTTC.

The chain recombines TRBV3-1 with TRBJ2-3; D is ambiguous. CDR3 length: 16 amino acids. Per the germline V gene, CDR1 is LGHDT and CDR2 is YNNKEL (reference sequence). V lost 0 bases to trimming and J lost 1 base, with 11 bases between them. The CDR3 DNA is TGTGCCAGCAGCCAAGATATCAGGTCTCGCACAGATACGCAGTATTTT. It translates to CASSQDIRSRTDTQYF.

The chain links TRBV24-1 to TRBJ2-3; D not resolved. This CDR3 spans 11 amino acids. Between the trimmed V and J ends, which lost 4 bases and 6 bases, there was a span of 4 bases. CDR1 is KGHDR, CDR2 SFDVKD, per germline. The CDR3 reads CATSDEDTQYF. The DNA for the CDR3 is TGTGCCACCAGTGACGAGGATACGCAGTATTTT.

The genes are TRBV5-1 and TRBJ2-7; the D gene is possibly TRBD1 (6 bases). Trimming pared 4 bases from V and 0 bases from J, leaving 11 bases between. Germline loops: CDR1 SGHRS, CDR2 YFSETQ. This CDR3 contains 14 residues. CDR3 in DNA: TGCGCCAGCAGCCTTACAGGGAGCTCCTACGAGCAGTACTTC. This gives the protein CASSLTGSSYEQYF.

The chain is built from TRBV11-1 and TRBJ2-7; D is unclear. Trimming removed 6 bases at V and 0 bases at J, with 12 bases between. There are 14 residues in the CDR3. The germline V gene encodes CDR1 SGHAT and CDR2 FQDESV (reference sequence). The DNA for the CDR3 is TGTGCCAGCAGTGCGATGCTCGGCTCCTACGAGCAGTACTTC. Amino acid sequence: CASSAMLGSYEQYF.

This rearrangement joins TRBV7-2 to TRBJ1-1; 7 positions agree with TRBD1. The CDR3 runs 12 residues. V lost 6 bases to trimming and J lost 4 bases; unmatched junction nucleotides: 2. CDR1 and CDR2 (germline): SGHTA, FQGNSA. The CDR3 loop is CASRPGGTEAFF. DNA of the CDR3: TGTGCCAGCAGACCAGGGGGCACTGAAGCTTTCTTT.

This chain connects TRBV7-3 to TRBJ2-3; TRBD1 matches 8 bases. CDR1 is SGHTA and CDR2 is FQGTGA in the germline V gene. V dropped 1 base and J dropped 4; count of bases not matched to a gene: 7. The CDR3 extends over 16 amino acids. Here the CDR3 reads CASSLMAGGDSDTQYF. The CDR3 DNA sequence: TGTGCCAGCAGCTTAATGGCAGGGGGCGACTCAGATACGCAGTATTTT.

The chain is built from TRBV6-5 and TRBJ2-7, with 8 bases lining up with TRBD1. The CDR3 totals 17 residues. J was trimmed by 3 bases and V by 0 bases; bases with no gene match: 10. The germline CDR1 and CDR2 sequences are MNHEY and SVGAGI. The CDR3 DNA reads TGTGCCAGCAGTTACTCGGCCACAGGGGGTCCCCTCTACGAGCAGTACTTC. Translation: CASSYSATGGPLYEQYF.

The CDR3 bases are TGTGCCAGCAGCTCCACTAGCGGGAGAGACAATGAGCAGTTCTTC. As protein: CASSSTSGRDNEQFF. This chain connects TRBV11-2 to TRBJ2-1, with 11 bases identical to TRBD2. V lost 4 bases to trimming and J lost 5 bases; unmatched junction nucleotides: 4. The CDR3 length is 15 residues. Germline CDR1 reads SGHAT; CDR2 reads FQNNGV.

This chain joins TRBV3-1 and TRBJ2-7; no clear D gene. CDR3 size: 14 residues. Deletions cut 3 bases from V and 5 bases from J, with 14 bases between. Germline V gene data show CDR1 as LGHDT and CDR2 as YNNKEL (reference sequence). DNA of the CDR3: TGTGCCAGCAGCCATGACGAGTTCCCCCACGAGCAGTACTTC. It yields the protein CASSHDEFPHEQYF.

The CDR3 nucleotides are TGTGCCAGCAGCCCCTTCCGTTGGGACAATGAGCAGTTCTTC. This sequence encodes CASSPFRWDNEQFF. The chain links TRBV9 to TRBJ2-1, with D uncertain. Germline assignment: CDR1 SGDLS and CDR2 YYNGEE. The CDR3 totals 14 residues. The V and J ends lost 4 bases and 5 bases respectively, with 13 bases between them.

The CDR3, as DNA: TGCAGCGTTGATGGGGCCCAAATAGAGCAGTTCTTC. It encodes CSVDGAQIEQFF. The J gene is TRBJ2-1, the V gene TRBV29-1; a possible D gene is TRBD1 (5 bases). Trimming removed 3 bases from V and 10 bases from J, with 13 bases in between. This CDR3 region has 12 residues. Germline loops: CDR1 SQVTM, CDR2 ANQGSEA.

V and J are TRBV3-1 and TRBJ2-7; the match to TRBD2 covers 8 bases. The germline V gene has CDR1 LGHDT and CDR2 YNNKEL (reference sequence). Unmatched junction bases numbered 3, after V lost 0 bases and J lost 2 bases. The CDR3 runs to 15 residues. CDR3 bases: TGTGCCAGCAGCCAAGATGGAGCGGGGGCCTACGAGCAGTACTTC. This gives the protein CASSQDGAGAYEQYF.

The chain joins TRBV27 to TRBJ2-4; 9 bases match TRBD2. Germline V gives CDR1 MNHEY, CDR2 SMNVEV (reference sequence). This CDR3 comprises 15 residues. V gave up 5 bases and J gave up 8 bases; unmatched junction bases: 10. CDR3 amino acids: CASSPAGGPLDIQYF. DNA for the CDR3: TGTGCCAGCAGTCCGGCGGGAGGGCCGCTAGACATTCAGTACTTC.

This clonotype appeared a single time. The rearrangement links TRBV28 to TRBJ2-3, with D unresolved. The CDR3 loop spans 11 amino acids. V was trimmed by 5 bases and J by 5 bases, leaving 5 bases between them. Germline V gene sequence: CDR1 MDHEN, CDR2 SYDVKM. CDR3: CASSHGDTQYF. As DNA, the CDR3 is TGTGCCAGCAGTCACGGAGATACGCAGTATTTT.

This clonotype was seen a few times. This chain uses TRBV28 with TRBJ1-2; D gene uncertain. V lost 2 bases to trimming and J lost 5 bases, with 9 bases between them. CDR3 length equals 13 residues. Looked up from germline, CDR1 is MDHEN and CDR2 is SYDVKM. In DNA form, the CDR3 reads TGTGCCAGCAGTTTACCGGAGCTGTATGGCTACACCTTC. Translation: CASSLPELYGYTF.

The V call is TRBV6-5, the J call TRBJ2-1; the match to TRBD1 covers 9 bases. V was pared by 7 bases and J by 9 bases, with 7 bases of the junction left unmatched. The CDR3 consists of 13 residues. The V gene's germline CDR1 is MNHEY and CDR2 SVGAGI. In DNA form, the CDR3 reads TGTGCCAGCATCGGGACAGGGAGGGGTGAGCAGTTCTTC. Translation: CASIGTGRGEQFF.

V usage is TRBV2 and J usage is TRBJ1-4, with 8 bases lining up with TRBD1. The CDR3 loop spans 14 amino acids. Germline V gene sequence: CDR1 SNHLY, CDR2 FYNNEI. V shed 5 bases and J 6 bases; nucleotides not matched to a gene: 5. The CDR3 loop is CASSFPGGDEKLFF. CDR3 in DNA: TGTGCCAGCAGTTTCCCAGGGGGCGATGAAAAACTGTTTTTT.

V gene TRBV3-1 combines with J gene TRBJ2-7; 8 positions match TRBD2. The CDR3 sequence is 15 residues long. V was clipped by 0 bases and J by 6 bases; unmatched bases: 7. Germline lookup yields CDR1 LGHDT and CDR2 YNNKEL (reference sequence). In nucleotides, the CDR3 is TGTGCCAGCAGCCAAGAGCCGGGACTAGTACTCGAGCAGTACTTC. Translation gives CASSQEPGLVLEQYF.